This TCR beta chain was documented in a study of cytomegalovirus exposure and HLA in healthy donors. Study results and limitations: For most TCR sequences rarity was the rule, although some public TCRs occurred in many donors.

V shed 5 bases and J shed 7 bases, with 15 bases lying between them. Germline V gives CDR1 MDHEN, CDR2 SYDVKM. The CDR3 covers 13 residues. PCR amplification relied on 60 Vbeta primers (plus 13 Jbeta primers). Some clones are missing from TCRdb's copy, which holds only in-frame ones; the method was immunoSEQ multiplex PCR. This table holds approximately 210,000 clones. Worth noting for this clone: The antigen is unknown.

Sequences were obtained from PBMCs. The TCR originated in a woman aged 30 to 39 in good health and CMV-seropositive. V gene TRBV28 combines with J gene TRBJ2-7; TRBD2 is a possible D gene (5 bases). The CDR3 spells CASSPRVPGEQYF. In nucleotides, the CDR3 is TGTGCCAGCAGTCCGAGGGTCCCTGGGGAGCAGTACTTC.